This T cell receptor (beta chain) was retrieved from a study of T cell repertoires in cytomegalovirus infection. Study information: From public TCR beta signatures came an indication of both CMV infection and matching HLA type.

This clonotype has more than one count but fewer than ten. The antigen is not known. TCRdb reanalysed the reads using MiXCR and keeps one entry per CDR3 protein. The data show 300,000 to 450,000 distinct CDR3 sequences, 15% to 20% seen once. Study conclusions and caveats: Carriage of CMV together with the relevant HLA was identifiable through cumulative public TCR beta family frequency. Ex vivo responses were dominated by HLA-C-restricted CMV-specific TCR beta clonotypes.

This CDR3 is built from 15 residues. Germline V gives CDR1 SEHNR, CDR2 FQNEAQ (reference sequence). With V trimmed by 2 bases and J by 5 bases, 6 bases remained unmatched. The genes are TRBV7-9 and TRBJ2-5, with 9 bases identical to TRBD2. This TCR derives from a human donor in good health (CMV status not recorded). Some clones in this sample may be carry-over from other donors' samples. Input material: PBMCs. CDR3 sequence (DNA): TGTGCCAGCAGCTTAAGCGGGGGGCCGGGGGAGACCCAGTACTTC. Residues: CASSLSGGPGETQYF.